A selection of T cell receptor beta chains follows, all from one sample in a study of radiotherapy plus CTLA-4 blockade in lung cancer. The protocol was immunoSEQ multiplex PCR, while the TCRdb copy is restricted to in-frame clones and leaves out a portion. The sample records some 40,000 clones, about four fifths being singletons. This specimen was peripheral blood, taken from a patient treated with radiotherapy plus ipilimumab. All receptors come from a human donor with non-small cell lung cancer that progressed on radiotherapy plus ipilimumab. Each CDR3 is given with its conserved first and last residue. The D gene is left open where the match is weak. Expanded clones get a size class; other rows say once, few or many, or leave the size out.

J: TRBJ2-3; size: NA; D: NA; V: TRBV5-1; length: 16; DNA: TGCGCCAGCAGCTTGGTACTAGGCCGTAACACAGATACGCAGTATTTT; CDR3: CASSLVLGRNTDTQYF
J: TRBJ2-2; size: NA; D: TRBD2; V: TRBV5-1; length: 16; DNA: TGCGCCAGCAGCCTTATAGCGGGGACCACCACCGGGGAGCTGTTTTTT; CDR3: CASSLIAGTTTGELFF
J: TRBJ1-3; size: NA; D: NA; V: TRBV11-2; length: 13; DNA: TGTGCCAGCAGCTTACAACAGGGAAACACCATATATTTT; CDR3: CASSLQQGNTIYF
J: TRBJ2-1; size: NA; D: TRBD2; V: TRBV4-2; length: 16; DNA: TGTGCCAGCAGCCCGAGACTAGCGGGGGGATACAATGAGCAGTTCTTC; CDR3: CASSPRLAGGYNEQFF
J: TRBJ1-2; size: NA; D: TRBD1; V: TRBV5-1; length: 13; DNA: TGCGCCAGCAGCGCGGGACAGTCATATGGCTACACCTTC; CDR3: CASSAGQSYGYTF
J: TRBJ2-1; size: NA; D: TRBD2; V: TRBV7-9; length: 15; DNA: TGTGCCAGCAGCTCGCTAGCGGGGGTGGACAATGAGCAGTTCTTC; CDR3: CASSSLAGVDNEQFF
J: TRBJ1-1; size: NA; D: NA; V: TRBV5-1; length: 14; DNA: TGCGCCAGCAGCTTGGCAGGGGCGAACACTGAAGCTTTCTTT; CDR3: CASSLAGANTEAFF
J: TRBJ1-1; size: NA; D: TRBD1; V: TRBV12-5; length: 14; DNA: TGTGCTAGCACAGGGGGCGATGGGAACACTGAAGCTTTCTTT; CDR3: CASTGGDGNTEAFF
J: TRBJ2-7; size: NA; D: TRBD1; V: TRBV18; length: 13; DNA: TGTGCCAGCTCAGGGACAGGGACAAGCGAGCAGTACTTC; CDR3: CASSGTGTSEQYF
J: TRBJ1-2; size: NA; D: TRBD1; V: TRBV28; length: 12; DNA: TGTGCCAGCAGTCTACAGGGGGACGGCTACACCTTC; CDR3: CASSLQGDGYTF
J: TRBJ1-1; size: NA; D: NA; V: TRBV10-3; length: 15; DNA: TGTGCCATCAGGGTGGGGCAGGTAATGAACACTGAAGCTTTCTTT; CDR3: CAIRVGQVMNTEAFF
J: TRBJ1-6; size: NA; D: NA; V: TRBV5-1; length: 15; DNA: TGCGCCAGCAGCTTGGAAGCGGGGAACAATTCACCCCTCCACTTT; CDR3: CASSLEAGNNSPLHF
J: TRBJ2-7; size: few; D: NA; V: TRBV4-1; length: 13; DNA: TGCGCCAGCAGCCAAGGGACTCTATACGAGCAGTACTTC; CDR3: CASSQGTLYEQYF
J: TRBJ1-5; size: NA; D: TRBD1; V: TRBV6-1; length: 13; DNA: TGTGCCAGCAGGACAGGGTGGGGACAGCCCCAGCATTTT; CDR3: CASRTGWGQPQHF
J: TRBJ2-7; size: NA; D: TRBD1; V: TRBV5-1; length: 15; DNA: TGCGCCAGCAGGGGAAGGGACAGGGTCCCCTACGAGCAGTACTTC; CDR3: CASRGRDRVPYEQYF
J: TRBJ1-1; size: NA; D: NA; V: TRBV2; length: 13; DNA: TGTGCCAGCACTAGCACTCAGGGGACTGAAGCTTTCTTT; CDR3: CASTSTQGTEAFF
J: TRBJ2-7; size: NA; D: TRBD1; V: TRBV29-1; length: 14; DNA: TGCAGCGAAAGGACAGGGGAGGGGTCCTACGAGCAGTACTTC; CDR3: CSERTGEGSYEQYF
J: TRBJ1-1; size: NA; D: NA; V: TRBV18; length: 12; DNA: TGTGCCAGCTCAAACGGGAACACTGAAGCTTTCTTT; CDR3: CASSNGNTEAFF
J: TRBJ1-1; size: once; D: TRBD1; V: TRBV6-6; length: 13; DNA: TGTGCCAGCAGTTACTCTGGGGACAGGGAAGCTTTCTTT; CDR3: CASSYSGDREAFF
J: TRBJ1-5; size: NA; D: NA; V: TRBV4-1; length: 22; DNA: TGCGCCAGCAGCCGTCCCTCCAAGAGGGCACTCTCCCACAGTGCCAGCAATCAGCCCCAGCATTTT; CDR3: CASSRPSKRALSHSASNQPQHF
J: TRBJ1-3; size: NA; D: NA; V: TRBV5-1; length: 18; DNA: TGCGCCAGCAGCTCCACGCCGCCCGACAGCAGCTCTGGAAACACCATATATTTT; CDR3: CASSSTPPDSSSGNTIYF
J: TRBJ1-1; size: NA; D: NA; V: TRBV6-5; length: 15; DNA: TGTGCCAGCAGTTACTCGAGATTCGGGGGCACTGAAGCTTTCTTT; CDR3: CASSYSRFGGTEAFF
J: TRBJ1-5; size: NA; D: NA; V: TRBV7-9; length: 15; DNA: TGTGCCAGCAGCTTAGAGCAGGGATCGTCTCAGCCCCAGCATTTT; CDR3: CASSLEQGSSQPQHF
J: TRBJ1-2; size: few; D: NA; V: TRBV18; length: 14; DNA: TGTGCCAGCTCACTTAATGCGCAGGACTATGGCTACACCTTC; CDR3: CASSLNAQDYGYTF
J: TRBJ1-2; size: few; D: NA; V: TRBV28; length: 12; DNA: TGTGCCAGCAGTTCTCCTAACTATGGCTACACCTTC; CDR3: CASSSPNYGYTF
J: TRBJ1-1; size: NA; D: NA; V: TRBV6-1; length: 14; DNA: TGTGCCAGCATCGGAGGGGGGGCGAACACTGAAGCTTTCTTT; CDR3: CASIGGGANTEAFF
J: TRBJ1-2; size: NA; D: NA; V: TRBV5-1; length: 13; DNA: TGCGCCAGCAGCTTGGACGGTAACTATGGCTACACCTTC; CDR3: CASSLDGNYGYTF
J: TRBJ2-2; size: NA; D: NA; V: TRBV6-5; length: 14; DNA: TGTGCCAGCTCCCCGACTCTCATAGGCGGGGAGCTGTTTTTT; CDR3: CASSPTLIGGELFF
J: TRBJ2-3; size: NA; D: NA; V: TRBV5-4; length: 17; DNA: TGTGCCAGCAGCTTGGTCCTAGCTACTCTTAGCTCAGATACGCAGTATTTT; CDR3: CASSLVLATLSSDTQYF
J: TRBJ1-4; size: NA; D: TRBD1; V: TRBV18; length: 17; DNA: TGTGCCAGCTCACCAAGGACAGGGGATTCTACTAATGAAAAACTGTTTTTT; CDR3: CASSPRTGDSTNEKLFF